These 22 T cell receptor beta chains originate from one sample sequenced in a study of beta chain features in type 1 diabetes. The sequenced template was cDNA made from the entire isolated RNA. Measured with immunoSEQ multiplex PCR; TCRdb has only the in-frame clones, and not every one. The sample lists roughly 250,000 clones, 20% occurring once. Notes on the study in general: TCRB CDR3s were moderately but significantly shorter in Type 1 diabetes patients in all four CD4+ subsets.

These receptors' antigens are unknown. Source material: naive CD4+ T cells from blood. The receptors derive from a woman between 40 and 50 years old with type 1 diabetes.

The chain links TRBV25-1 to TRBJ2-5, with TRBD1 matching over 12 bases. Germline V lookup: CDR1 MGHDK, CDR2 SYGVNS. This CDR3 has 15 residues. With 6 bases clipped from V and 5 bases from J, the junction kept 7 bases outside the gene matches. The CDR3 DNA is TGTGCCAGCAGCGCCGGGACAGGGGGCCGTGAGACCCAGTACTTC. Protein: CASSAGTGGRETQYF.

This clone was seen only once. This sequence joins TRBV11-2 and TRBJ1-2, with no clear D. Germline V gives CDR1 SGHAT, CDR2 FQNNGV. There are 13 residues in the CDR3. Trimming cost V 4 bases and J 7 bases, with 13 bases left between them. CDR3 DNA sequence: TGTGCCAGCAGCTCTACGGCCCCGGGTGGCTACACCTTC. Its protein product is CASSSTAPGGYTF.

The rearrangement links TRBV9 to TRBJ2-5; 8 nucleotides agree with TRBD1. The CDR3 has 16 amino acids. Germline lookup yields CDR1 SGDLS and CDR2 YYNGEE. V lost 2 bases, J lost 2 bases, and 8 bases stayed unmatched. CDR3 DNA sequence: TGTGCCAGCAGCGTTCGACAGGGGAAGGGACAAGAGACCCAGTACTTC. Translated, it gives CASSVRQGKGQETQYF.

The chain carries TRBV29-1 and TRBJ1-1; no firm D call. V lost 4 bases and J 4 bases, leaving 10 bases between the germline ends. This CDR3 has 12 amino acids. Germline CDR1 reads SQVTM; CDR2 reads ANQGSEA. The DNA for the CDR3 is TGCAGCGTTGGCGTGGAGAGCACTGAAGCTTTCTTT. Its translation is CSVGVESTEAFF.

The table lists this clone with a few counts. This chain's CDR3 is CAWSGVNYGYTF. In DNA form, the CDR3 reads TGTGCCTGGAGTGGAGTAAACTATGGCTACACCTTC. V usage is TRBV30 and J usage is TRBJ1-2, with D unresolved. Germline CDR1 is GTSNPN and CDR2 is SVGIG (reference sequence). V was shortened by 1 base and J by 2 bases, with 5 bases between the two germline ends. The CDR3 loop spans 12 amino acids.

This clone has more than one count but fewer than ten. The chain uses TRBV25-1 and TRBJ2-7; D may be TRBD1 (5 bases). The CDR3 sequence is 13 residues long. The V end was cut by 2 bases, the J end by 2 bases, with 7 bases between. Per germline, CDR1 MGHDK and CDR2 SYGVNS. The CDR3 coding sequence is TGTGCCAGCAGTGAAGCAGGGCCCTACGAGCAGTACTTC. Translated: CASSEAGPYEQYF.

DNA for the CDR3: TGTGCCAGCAGCTTCAAGAACACTGAAGCTTTCTTT. The encoded protein is CASSFKNTEAFF. The chain employs TRBV11-1 and TRBJ1-1; unclear D gene. V was pared by 3 bases and J by 1 base, with 3 bases between. Germline CDR1 is SGHAT and CDR2 is FQDESV (reference sequence). The CDR3 totals 12 residues.

This chain links TRBV18 with TRBJ2-7, with D possibly being TRBD2 (6 bases). CDR1 and CDR2 (germline): KGHSH, LQKENI. The CDR3 covers 13 residues. Trimming pared 6 bases from V and 6 bases from J, leaving 15 bases between. The CDR3 loop reads CASSRDAGGEQYF. In DNA, the CDR3 is TGTGCCAGCTCGCGGGACGCCGGCGGCGAGCAGTACTTC.

The table lists this clone with a few counts. The chain is built from TRBV30 and TRBJ1-2; D is unresolved. V shed 3 bases and J shed 2 bases, with 10 bases lying between them. Germline V lookup: CDR1 GTSNPN, CDR2 SVGIG (reference sequence). The CDR3 spans 13 residues. The CDR3 reads CAWRTGNNYGYTF. CDR3 bases: TGTGCCTGGAGAACGGGGAACAACTATGGCTACACCTTC. The whole variable domain, filled in from reference TRBV30 and TRBJ1-2, reads SQTIHQWPATLVQPVGSPLSLECTVEGTSNPNLYWYRQAAGRGLQLLFYSVGIGQISSEVPQNLSASRPQDRQFILSSKKLLLSDSGFYLCAWRTGNNYGYTFGSGTRLTVV.

This clone was recorded a few times. The rearrangement links TRBV9 to TRBJ1-2; 7 nucleotides agree with TRBD1. Germline V lookup: CDR1 SGDLS, CDR2 YYNGEE. Trimming took 3 bases from V and 4 from J; bases not matched to a gene: 6. This CDR3 region has 14 residues. The CDR3 DNA sequence: TGTGCCAGCAGCGGGACAGGCTTTTCCTATGGCTACACCTTC. This gives the protein CASSGTGFSYGYTF.

This sequence joins TRBV4-2 and TRBJ2-5, with TRBD1 identical over 8 bases. Germline V gene sequence: CDR1 LGHNA, CDR2 YNFKEQ. V shed 4 bases, J shed 5 bases, and the junction held 6 bases outside the gene matches. The CDR3 spans 14 residues. CDR3 in DNA: TGTGCCAGCAGCCGGGAACAGGGGGATGAGACCCAGTACTTC. Amino acid sequence: CASSREQGDETQYF.

This clone came up a few times. The V gene is TRBV4-2, the J gene TRBJ2-5; 12 nucleotides align to TRBD2. This CDR3 is built from 15 residues. CDR1 is LGHNA, CDR2 YNFKEQ, per germline. J was trimmed by 3 bases and V by 4 bases; bases with no gene match: 3. CDR3: CASSLTSGGKETQYF. CDR3 bases: TGTGCCAGCAGCCTTACTAGCGGGGGGAAAGAGACCCAGTACTTC.

The genes are TRBV4-1 and TRBJ1-1; D is possibly TRBD1 (6 bases). Germline-derived CDR1 and CDR2 are MGHRA and YSYEKL. The germline V and J ends were trimmed by 0 bases and 4 bases, with 15 bases remaining between them. The CDR3 totals 16 residues. CDR3 bases: TGCGCCAGCAGCCAAGATTGGGCAGGGGAAGGCACTGAAGCTTTCTTT. Translated, it gives CASSQDWAGEGTEAFF.

V usage is TRBV5-1 and J usage is TRBJ2-7; 7 nucleotides agree with TRBD1. Germline V lookup: CDR1 SGHRS, CDR2 YFSETQ. The V gene end was trimmed by 4 bases and the J gene end by 0 bases; junction bases not matched to a gene: 7. The CDR3 is 15 amino acids. The CDR3, as DNA: TGCGCCAGCAGCCCCTTAGGGGACAGCTCCTACGAGCAGTACTTC. Translated: CASSPLGDSSYEQYF.

This clone appeared a few times. This sequence joins TRBV28 and TRBJ1-5; TRBD1 aligns across 7 bases. V trimming: 2 bases; J trimming: 0 bases; junction bases outside the gene matches: 7. This CDR3 comprises 17 residues. The germline V gene has CDR1 MDHEN and CDR2 SYDVKM. The CDR3 DNA is TGTGCCAGCAGTTTAAGCCGGGACAGCTATAGCAATCAGCCCCAGCATTTT. Residues: CASSLSRDSYSNQPQHF.

The chain couples TRBV11-2 to TRBJ2-7; 7 bases are shared with TRBD1. Per the germline V gene, CDR1 is SGHAT and CDR2 is FQNNGV. The CDR3 consists of 13 residues. The junction had 3 bases not matched to a gene; V was cut back by 4 bases and J by 3 bases. The chain's CDR3 is CASSWGQNYEQYF. CDR3 nucleotide sequence: TGTGCCAGCAGCTGGGGACAGAACTACGAGCAGTACTTC.

There are a few counts of this clone. The rearrangement uses TRBV7-2 and TRBJ2-2, with a tentative D call TRBD2 (7 bases). The length of the CDR3 is 16 residues. V lost 2 bases, J lost 1 base, and 11 bases lay in between. Germline V gene data show CDR1 as SGHTA and CDR2 as FQGNSA. The CDR3 region is CASSLRGAMNTGELFF. The DNA for the CDR3 is TGTGCCAGCAGCTTACGGGGGGCCATGAACACCGGGGAGCTGTTTTTT.

This clone occurred a few times. The genes are TRBV7-2 and TRBJ2-7; 10 bases line up with TRBD2. The CDR3 has 19 amino acids. With 4 bases clipped from V and 2 bases from J, the junction kept 17 bases outside the gene matches. Germline V gene lookup returns CDR1 SGHTA and CDR2 FQGNSA. CDR3 in DNA: TGTGCCAGCAGCTCCCGAGGGCGGACTAGCGGTCCTACCCCCTACGAGCAGTACTTC. Encoded protein: CASSSRGRTSGPTPYEQYF.

This clone came up a few times. The chain has TRBV29-1 and TRBJ2-2; 9 nucleotides agree with TRBD1. The CDR3 covers 14 residues. The germline CDR1 and CDR2 sequences are SQVTM and ANQGSEA. The J segment lost 6 bases and the V segment lost 4 bases, leaving 6 bases of the junction unmatched. The CDR3 coding sequence is TGCAGCGTTGCGGGACAGGGTTTTGCCGGGGAGCTGTTTTTT. Amino acid sequence: CSVAGQGFAGELFF.

In its sample, this clone was seen a few times. This rearrangement joins TRBV4-3 to TRBJ2-7, with D tentatively TRBD1 (5 bases). The CDR3 is 13 amino acids. Trimming took 0 bases from V and 6 from J, leaving 9 bases between them. Looked up from germline, CDR1 is LGHNA and CDR2 is YSLEER. Here the CDR3 reads CASSQDRAREQYF. CDR3 bases: TGCGCCAGCAGCCAAGACAGGGCTCGCGAGCAGTACTTC.

V and J are TRBV7-8 and TRBJ1-1; the D is unclear. V was trimmed by 4 bases and J by 8 bases, leaving 11 bases between them. The CDR3 consists of 12 residues. CDR1 is SGHVS and CDR2 is FQNEAQ in the germline V gene. The CDR3 sequence: CASSSPSREAFF. CDR3 DNA sequence: TGTGCCAGCAGCTCCCCAAGCCGGGAAGCTTTCTTT.

The rearrangement joins TRBV5-4 to TRBJ1-1, with a tentative D call TRBD1 (5 bases). The CDR3 has 12 residues. V lost 4 bases and J lost 14, with 18 bases in between. CDR1 and CDR2 (germline): SGHNT, YYREEE (reference sequence). Here the CDR3 reads CASSPDSGVRFF. CDR3 bases: TGTGCCAGCAGCCCAGACAGCGGGGTCCGATTCTTT. The variable domain in full, completed from reference TRBV5-4 and TRBJ1-1, reads ETGVTQSPTHLIKTRGQQVTLRCSSQSGHNTVSWYQQALGQGPQFIFQYYREEENGRGNFPPRFSGLQFPNYSSELNVNALELDDSALYLCASSPDSGVRFFGQGTRLTVV.